This T cell receptor beta chain originates from a study of vaccination and CD4 T cells after COVID-19. There are a few counts of this clonotype. The antigen is undetermined. Trimming removed 7 bases from V and 0 bases from J, with 10 bases in between. Germline CDR1 reads LNHDA; CDR2 reads SQIVND (reference sequence). The CDR3 totals 14 residues. Cultured CD4+ T cell DNA underwent sequencing with the Oncomine TCR Beta short-read assay. TCRdb fed the PCR reads into MiXCR, producing one record per CDR3 protein. The sample holds 20,000 to 25,000 distinct CDR3 sequences, around two fifths seen once. Treatment described: roughly 10-day PBMC culture with coronavirus spike peptide pools or control peptides (ViraFEST assay).

This rearrangement joins TRBV19 to TRBJ2-1; D unclear. Sequencing was done on a sample of CD4+ T cells from blood, cultured in vitro. This clonotype originated in a human donor who had recovered from COVID-19. The CDR3 is CASTLRGSYNEQFF. Written as DNA, the CDR3 is TGTGCCAGTACGTTGCGCGGCTCCTACAATGAGCAGTTCTTC.